The 2 T cell receptor beta chains below come from one sample, sequenced in a study of blood T cell repertoires in COVID-19. The assay was immunoSEQ multiplex PCR, and TCRdb's table has in-frame clones only and misses some. The data show more than 300,000 clones, with around 86% seen just once and approximately 5% held by the top ten. The sample taken for sequencing was PBMCs or T cells enriched from blood (not recorded which). These TCRs come from a woman aged 50 to 65 who had recovered from COVID-19.

The count of this clone is one. The J gene is TRBJ2-1, the V gene TRBV3-1 (or the pseudogene TRBV3-2); D may be TRBD1 (6 bases). The CDR3 has 15 residues. V lost 1 base to trimming and J lost 6 bases, with 13 bases between them. Per the germline V gene, CDR1 is LGHDT and CDR2 is YNNKEL (reference sequence). The CDR3 DNA follows: TGTGCCAGCAGCCAAGGACAGGAATCGTTCAATGAGCAGTTCTTC. Protein product: CASSQGQESFNEQFF.

A word on this clone: Other DNA sequences in the sample encode the same CDR3. The V gene is TRBV7-2, the J gene TRBJ1-5; D gene uncertain. This CDR3 region has 14 residues. Trimming left V 5 bases short and J 3 bases short, with 11 bases between. Germline V gene sequence: CDR1 SGHTA, CDR2 FQGNSA. This chain's CDR3 is CASSLDGVNQPQHF. CDR3 in DNA: TGTGCCAGCAGCCTGGACGGGGTCAATCAGCCCCAGCATTTT.